One and the same sample provided the 6 T cell receptor beta chains below, sequenced in a study of shared clonotypes between healthy human individuals (dated by TCRdb to about 2020). CD8 naive samples were obtained by positive selection for CCR7 among CD45RO-negative cells, yielding a CD45RA+CCR7+ population from which TemRA cells were excluded. Preparation of the library involved the immunoSEQ multiplex PCR assay. The source is immuneACCESS, and TCRdb retained only in-frame sequences with V and J called. Part of the clones is not carried over; for the studies checked, unresolved V genes explain less than half of this, and the remainder is unexplained. For this sample the table gives about 2 million clones, of which less than 95% were detected only once. Roughly 1% of the sample lies in the top ten. Specimen: naive CD8+ T cells sorted from blood. The cell subset or site label corresponds to: CD45RA+CCR7+. The receptors derive from a man aged 18 to 29 in good health.

V gene TRBV7-8 combines with J gene TRBJ2-2; 9 nucleotides line up with TRBD2. Losses at the gene ends were 5 bases for V and 4 bases for J; bases not matched to a gene: 8. CDR3 length: 16 residues. CDR1 is SGHVS and CDR2 is FQNEAQ in the germline V gene. CDR3 amino acids: CASSPDPAGGTGELFF. CDR3 bases: TGTGCCAGCAGCCCTGATCCAGCGGGGGGCACCGGGGAGCTGTTTTTT.

V usage is TRBV13 and J usage is TRBJ2-7; no reliable D call. Trimming stripped 4 bases from V and 0 bases from J, with 16 bases between. This CDR3 is 16 amino acids long. Per germline, CDR1 PRHDT and CDR2 FYEKMQ (reference sequence). The CDR3 loop is CASSSRGDIPSYEQYF. The CDR3 nucleotides read TGTGCCAGCAGCTCCAGAGGTGATATCCCCTCCTACGAGCAGTACTTC.

The CDR3 spells CASSLRTGSPYNEQFF. CDR3 bases: TGTGCCAGCAGCTTAAGGACAGGGAGCCCCTACAATGAGCAGTTCTTC. The rearrangement joins TRBV5-4 to TRBJ2-1, with TRBD1 matching 8 bases. CDR1 is SGHNT and CDR2 is YYREEE in the germline V gene (reference sequence). The V segment lost 2 bases and the J segment 2 bases; nucleotides outside the gene matches: 6. This CDR3 has 16 amino acids.

The genes are TRBV9 and TRBJ2-7, with 8 nucleotides matching TRBD2. CDR3 size: 14 residues. Germline V gives CDR1 SGDLS, CDR2 YYNGEE. The ends lost 4 bases at V and 7 bases at J; junction bases unmatched: 10. This CDR3 reads CASSPDGRAWEQYF. CDR3 DNA: TGTGCCAGCAGCCCAGACGGGAGGGCCTGGGAGCAGTACTTC.

Notes on this clone: The same CDR3 is also encoded by other DNA sequences in this sample. The chain carries TRBV2 and TRBJ2-7, with D perhaps matching TRBD1 (6 bases). The V end was cut by 6 bases, the J end by 1 base, with 10 bases between. The CDR3 sequence is 13 residues long. Germline loops: CDR1 SNHLY, CDR2 FYNNEI. The CDR3 DNA reads TGTGCCAGCAGGGCCGGGACATCCTACGAGCAGTACTTC. It specifies CASRAGTSYEQYF.

The rearrangement uses TRBV28 and TRBJ1-2; possibly TRBD1 for D (6 bases). Trimming shortened V by 6 bases and J by 4 bases, and 21 bases separated the two germline ends. The CDR3 is made up of 16 amino acids. The V gene's germline CDR1 is MDHEN and CDR2 SYDVKM. DNA of the CDR3: TGTGCCAGCAGCAATGAATTAGGGGAGGGGGTCTATGGCTACACCTTC. Encoded protein: CASSNELGEGVYGYTF.